These 5 T cell receptor beta chains were sequenced from one sample in a study of T-cell memory formation after mild COVID-19. TCRdb fed the 5' RACE reads into MiXCR, producing one record per CDR3 protein. Here the sample spans approximately 100,000 distinct CDR3 sequences, about 17% being singletons. Sequencing used PBMCs or a T cell subset sorted from them (not recorded which). All receptors come from an adult woman who had mild COVID-19 (a few samples of this study predate the infection). Cell type and time point are not known.

The genes are TRBV6-1 and TRBJ1-5; D remains ambiguous. V lost 4 bases and J 3 bases, leaving 4 bases between the germline ends. Germline values: CDR1 MNHNS, CDR2 SASEGT. The CDR3 totals 12 residues. CDR3: CASSVNNQPQHF. CDR3 coding DNA: TGTGCCAGCAGTGTCAACAATCAGCCCCAGCATTTT.

This chain links TRBV4-1 with TRBJ2-1, with D possibly being TRBD2 (7 bases). V lost 4 bases and J 9 bases, leaving 25 bases between the germline ends. The germline CDR1 and CDR2 sequences are MGHRA and YSYEKL. The CDR3 totals 17 residues. This CDR3 is CASSLVGAGAVGSEQFF. CDR3 sequence (DNA): TGCGCCAGCAGCCTCGTCGGGGCGGGGGCGGTTGGTAGTGAGCAGTTCTTC.

The chain recombines TRBV10-3 with TRBJ2-3, with 14 bases matching TRBD2. V was clipped by 4 bases and J by 3 bases; unmatched bases: 3. The CDR3 contains 16 residues. Germline values: CDR1 ENHRY, CDR2 SYGVKD. The CDR3 DNA is TGTGCCATCAGTGGACTAGCGGGAGGGCCTACAGATACGCAGTATTTT. Its translation: CAISGLAGGPTDTQYF.

The chain links TRBV5-6 to TRBJ2-4, with TRBD1 matching over 7 bases. The CDR3 spans 16 residues. V dropped 4 bases and J dropped 0; count of bases not matched to a gene: 7. CDR1 is SGHDT, CDR2 YYEEEE, per germline. The CDR3 is CASSRGQNLAKNIQYF. Here the CDR3 DNA reads TGTGCCAGCAGCAGGGGACAGAATCTAGCCAAAAACATTCAGTACTTC.

This clonotype was seen ten or more times. V usage is TRBV4-2 and J usage is TRBJ2-1, with a possible D match to TRBD2 (7 bases). The germline V and J ends were trimmed by 4 bases and 0 bases, with 19 bases remaining between them. Germline V gene data show CDR1 as LGHNA and CDR2 as YNFKEQ. The CDR3 covers 18 residues. CDR3 loop: CASSRGLSGDGSYNEQFF. The CDR3 DNA follows: TGTGCCAGCAGCCGGGGGCTAAGCGGGGATGGCTCCTACAATGAGCAGTTCTTC.